The clone carrying this T cell receptor (beta chain) has a handful of counts. The CDR3 length is 13 residues. With 3 bases removed from V and 3 bases from J, the gap between germline ends came to 10 bases. The germline V gene encodes CDR1 SGHNT and CDR2 YYREEE (reference sequence). The record originates from a study of cytomegalovirus exposure and HLA in healthy donors. The PCR contained 60 Vbeta and 13 Jbeta primers. TCRdb's table, derived via immunoSEQ multiplex PCR, lists solely in-frame clones and lacks some. The top ten clones hold about 3.3% of a sample with 90,000 or so clones, 78% of them seen once.

The V gene is TRBV5-4, the J gene TRBJ2-7, with D perhaps matching TRBD1 (5 bases). The sample consisted of PBMCs. The sequence was collected from a woman in her thirties or forties in good health and CMV-seronegative. In DNA, the CDR3 is TGTGCCAGCAGCTCAGGGAACTACTACGAGCAGTACTTC. Residues: CASSSGNYYEQYF.